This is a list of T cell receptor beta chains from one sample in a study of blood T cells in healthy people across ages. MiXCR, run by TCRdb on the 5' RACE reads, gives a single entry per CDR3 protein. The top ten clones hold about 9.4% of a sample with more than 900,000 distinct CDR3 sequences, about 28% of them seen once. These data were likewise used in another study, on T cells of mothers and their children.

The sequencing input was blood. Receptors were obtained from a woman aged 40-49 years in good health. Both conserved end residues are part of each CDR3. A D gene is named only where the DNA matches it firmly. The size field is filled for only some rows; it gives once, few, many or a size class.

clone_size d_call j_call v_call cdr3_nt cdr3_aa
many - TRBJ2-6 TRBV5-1 TGCGCCAGCAGCTTTCAGGGGAACGGGGCCAACGTCCTGACTTTC CASSFQGNGANVLTF
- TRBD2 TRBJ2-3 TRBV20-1 TGCAGTGCTCCCCGCACTAGCGGGAGCGCAGATACGCAGTATTTT CSAPRTSGSADTQYF
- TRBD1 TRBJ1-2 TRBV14 TGTGCCAGCAGAGACACAGGGGATCAACTTGGCTACACCTTC CASRDTGDQLGYTF
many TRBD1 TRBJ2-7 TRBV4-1 TGCGCCAGCAGCCAGGCGACAGGGGCTGGGTTCGGGTACGAGCAGTACTTC CASSQATGAGFGYEQYF
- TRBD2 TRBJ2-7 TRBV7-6 TGTGCCAGCAGCTTAGGAGGTGGACTAGCGGGGCTTTCCGAGCAGTACTTC CASSLGGGLAGLSEQYF
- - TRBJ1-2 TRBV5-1 TGCGCCAGCAGCTTGGGGGACAAAAATAACCATGGCTACACCTTC CASSLGDKNNHGYTF
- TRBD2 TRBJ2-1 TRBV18 TGTGCCAGCTCACCTCCGACGACTAGCGGGGGTCTTAGAGCCTACAATGAGCAGTTCTTC CASSPPTTSGGLRAYNEQFF
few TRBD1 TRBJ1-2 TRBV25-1 TGTGCCAGCAGTGACCCCGGAGACAGGGGGGTAACTAATGGCTACACCTTC CASSDPGDRGVTNGYTF
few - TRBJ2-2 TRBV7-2 TGTGCCAGCAGGCCCGGGACATTCACCGGGGAGCTGTTTTTT CASRPGTFTGELFF
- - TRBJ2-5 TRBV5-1 TGCGCCAGCAGAGGGGGACCGGCGGCGGGGGAGCAGTACTTC CASRGGPAAGEQYF
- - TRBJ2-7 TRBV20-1 TGCAGTGCTCCCGTCCTGAGCTCCTACAATGAGCAGTACTTC CSAPVLSSYNEQYF
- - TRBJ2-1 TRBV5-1 TGCGCCAGCAGGGGCCAGTCCGATGAGCAGTTCTTC CASRGQSDEQFF
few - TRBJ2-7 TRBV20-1 TGCAGTGCTAGAGAAGAAGCAGGCACCTACGAGCAGTACTTC CSAREEAGTYEQYF
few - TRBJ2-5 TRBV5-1 TGCGCCAGCAGCTTGGAGGACAACTACCAAGAGACCCAGTACTTC CASSLEDNYQETQYF
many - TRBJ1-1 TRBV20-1 TGCAGTGCCCTGAGGGGACCGGACACTGAAGCTTTCTTT CSALRGPDTEAFF
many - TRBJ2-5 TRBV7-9 TGTGCCAGCAGCTTCACGGGGCGAGAGACCCAGTACTTC CASSFTGRETQYF
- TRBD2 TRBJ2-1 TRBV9 TGTGCCAGCAGCCTCCCCCCGGGACTAGCGGACAATGAGCAGTTCTTC CASSLPPGLADNEQFF
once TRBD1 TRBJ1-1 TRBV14 TGTGCCAGCAGCCAACCCGCTCGGGACAGGGCGAACACTGAAGCTTTCTTT CASSQPARDRANTEAFF
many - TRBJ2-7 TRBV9 TGTGCCAGCAGCGTAGTTCCGGGCTCCTACGAGCAGTACTTC CASSVVPGSYEQYF
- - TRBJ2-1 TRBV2 TGTGCCAGCAGAGGGGTAAGGGGGCGGGGTGAGCAGTTCTTC CASRGVRGRGEQFF
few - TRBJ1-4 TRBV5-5 TGTGCCAGCAGCCTTAGGACCCATGCTAATGAAAAACTGTTTTTT CASSLRTHANEKLFF
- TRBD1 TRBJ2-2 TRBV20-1 TGCAGTGCTAGACCTCCGGGACAGGGTGCCGGGGAGCTGTTTTTT CSARPPGQGAGELFF
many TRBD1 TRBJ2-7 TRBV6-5 TGTGCCAGCAGTTACTCAGGGACAGCGGCTTACGAGCAGTACTTC CASSYSGTAAYEQYF
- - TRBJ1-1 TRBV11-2 TGTGCCAGCAGCTTAGTTCTGGGGGGAAAGACTGAAGCTTTCTTT CASSLVLGGKTEAFF
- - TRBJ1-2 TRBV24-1 TGTGCCACCAGTGGTCGCAGCCTTGGCTACACCTTC CATSGRSLGYTF
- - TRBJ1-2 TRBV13 TGTGCCAGCAGCTCACTGACAGGAATGGAGGGCTACACCTTC CASSSLTGMEGYTF
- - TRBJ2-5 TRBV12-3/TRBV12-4 TGTGCCAGCAGTCCTGTGATGGGGGGAGAGACCCAGTACTTC CASSPVMGGETQYF
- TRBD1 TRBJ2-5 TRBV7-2 TGTGCCAGCAGCTCGGGGACAGGGGGCCCGGAGACCCAGTACTTC CASSSGTGGPETQYF
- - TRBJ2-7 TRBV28 TGTGCCAGCACCCCCGGATCTTCCTGCGAGCAGTACTTC CASTPGSSCEQYF
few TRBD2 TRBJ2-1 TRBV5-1 TGCGCCAGTATGGATAGCGGGGGGGCGAATGAGCAGTTCTTC CASMDSGGANEQFF
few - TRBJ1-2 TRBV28 TGTGCCAGCAGGGGTTCGGCTCGGGGCTACACCTTC CASRGSARGYTF
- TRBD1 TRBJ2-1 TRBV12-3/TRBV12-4 TGTGCCAGCAGTGGCCGGACAGGGACTTTCTACAATGGGGATGAGCAGTTCTTC CASSGRTGTFYNGDEQFF
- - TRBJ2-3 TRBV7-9 TGTGCCAGCAGCCCCCACCTGCGACAGATCACAGATACGCAGTATTTT CASSPHLRQITDTQYF
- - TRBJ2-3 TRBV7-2 TGTGCCAGCAGCGTCGGACGGTGGGATACGCAGTATTTT CASSVGRWDTQYF
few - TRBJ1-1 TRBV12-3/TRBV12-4 TGTGCCAGCACCCTAGCGACAGGCACTGAAGCTTTCTTT CASTLATGTEAFF
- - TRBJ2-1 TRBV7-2 TGTGCCAGCAGCTTAGAACCCTATGGGAATGAGCAGTTCTTC CASSLEPYGNEQFF
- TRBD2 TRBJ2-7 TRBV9 TGTGACAGCAGCGTAGCGGGGGCCGCCTACGAGCAGTACTTC CDSSVAGAAYEQYF